This T cell receptor beta chain derives from a study of blood T cell repertoires in COVID-19. About the study: Sources were T cells, B-cell-depleted T cells, or PBMCs; the material itself was cDNA or gDNA.

Here immunoSEQ multiplex PCR was the method, and the copy in TCRdb shows in-frame clones only, minus some. This sample has about 420,000 clones, with about 87% found just once. Germline V gives CDR1 SEHNR, CDR2 FQNEAQ (reference sequence). The V gene end was trimmed by 4 bases and the J gene end by 0 bases; junction bases not matched to a gene: 8. The CDR3 runs to 16 residues. Seattle-derived patients entered the study during active infection and were followed longitudinally. This TCR was recovered from a man between 18 and 29 years old with COVID-19, enrolled during active disease. V gene TRBV7-9 combines with J gene TRBJ1-1; the match to TRBD1 covers 7 bases. Sequencing input: peripheral blood. This chain's CDR3 is CASSWDSPSLNTEAFF. The CDR3 bases are TGTGCCAGCAGCTGGGACAGCCCCAGCCTGAACACTGAAGCTTTCTTT.